The 14 T cell receptor beta chains listed next were all sequenced from one sample in a study of CD4 and CD8 cells across lung adenocarcinoma regions. TCRdb re-called the PCR reads with MiXCR, one entry per CDR3 protein. The table includes 11,000 or so distinct CDR3 sequences, approximately 49% detected once. Material for sequencing was CD8+ T cells from the center of a lung tumor. The source is a female donor with lung adenocarcinoma. The CD4 and CD8 labels of this study may be unreliable.

The V and J genes are TRBV6-4 and TRBJ2-3; tentative D call: TRBD1 (8 bases). Trimming shortened V by 3 bases and J by 2 bases, and 12 bases separated the two germline ends. Germline CDR1 and CDR2: MRHNA and SNTAGT. The CDR3 covers 15 residues. CDR3 DNA sequence: TGTGCCAGCAGTGAACAGGGGGGGACCACAGATACGCAGTATTTT. It translates to CASSEQGGTTDTQYF.

V and J are TRBV5-3 and TRBJ2-5, with 8 nucleotides matching TRBD2. TRBV5-3 belongs to the ORF category, with a function that is uncertain. The length of the CDR3 is 14 residues. V was pared by 4 bases and J by 3 bases, with 5 bases of the junction left unmatched. This CDR3 is CARSQRGKEETQYF. The CDR3 DNA reads TGTGCCAGAAGCCAGCGGGGGAAAGAAGAGACCCAGTACTTC.

This clonotype was picked up a small number of times. The chain has TRBV6-5 and TRBJ2-5; no reliable D call. The V end lost 0 bases, the J end lost 1 base, and 3 bases lay between the germline ends. The CDR3 is 13 residues long. Looked up from germline, CDR1 is MNHEY and CDR2 is SVGAGI. CDR3 DNA sequence: TGTGCCAGCAGTTACTCGGCCCAAGAGACCCAGTACTTC. Its translation is CASSYSAQETQYF.

V gene TRBV7-2 combines with J gene TRBJ1-2; D gene ambiguous. Trimming pared 0 bases from V and 6 bases from J, leaving 14 bases between. This CDR3 has 15 residues. Germline CDR1 SGHTA, CDR2 FQGNSA. CDR3 loop: CASSLASGSGHGYTF. CDR3 nucleotides: TGTGCCAGCAGCTTAGCCTCCGGTTCTGGCCATGGCTACACCTTC.

This clonotype was picked up many times. The chain is built from TRBV7-3 and TRBJ2-1, with 8 bases aligning to TRBD2. With 5 bases clipped from V and 4 bases from J, the junction kept 4 bases outside the gene matches. The V gene's germline CDR1 is SGHTA and CDR2 FQGTGA. The length of the CDR3 is 14 residues. The CDR3 loop reads CASSPSGGYNEQFF. The CDR3 DNA follows: TGTGCCAGCAGCCCCTCGGGGGGGTACAATGAGCAGTTCTTC.

The chain combines TRBV4-2 with TRBJ1-5, with no clear D. Germline V gene data show CDR1 as LGHNA and CDR2 as YNFKEQ. Between the trimmed V and J ends, which lost 0 bases and 2 bases, there was a span of 11 bases. The CDR3 covers 16 residues. CDR3 nucleotide sequence: TGTGCCAGCAGCCAAGATTACCTATGGGGCAATCAGCCCCAGCATTTT. Amino acid sequence: CASSQDYLWGNQPQHF.

There are a few counts of this clonotype. The chain uses TRBV6-2 or TRBV6-3 and TRBJ2-7, with TRBD2 matching over 13 bases. From germline, CDR1 is MNHEY and CDR2 SVGEGT. V gave up 6 bases and J gave up 2 bases; unmatched junction bases: 7. This CDR3 is built from 16 residues. The CDR3 loop is CASSRSGLAGAYEQYF. The CDR3 DNA reads as TGTGCCAGCAGCCGATCTGGACTAGCGGGGGCCTACGAGCAGTACTTC.

With regard to this clonotype: An end of the junction differs from the germline gene, which may be a read error. The CDR3 sequence is CASSPGGGNVLTF. CDR3 DNA: TGCGCCAGCAGCCCGGGGGGGGGCAACGTCCTGACTTTC. The chain combines TRBV4-1 with TRBJ2-6, with 8 bases aligning to TRBD2. The CDR3 is made up of 13 amino acids. Per the germline V gene, CDR1 is MGHRA and CDR2 is YSYEKL.

Of note for this clonotype: The junction and the germline gene differ at one end; a read error may be behind it. The rearrangement joins TRBV10-3 to TRBJ2-1; D remains unclear. The V gene's germline CDR1 is ENHRY and CDR2 SYGVKD. This CDR3 has 15 amino acids. CDR3 bases: TGTGCCATGAGATTCCCGGCTGCGAGCAGCAATAAGCAGTTTTTC. It codes for CAMRFPAASSNKQFF.

A remark on this clonotype: Its ends do not fully match the called genes, so a read error is possible. The V gene is TRBV6-1, the J gene TRBJ2-4, with D perhaps given as TRBD1 or TRBD2 (5 bases each). Looked up from germline, CDR1 is MNHNS and CDR2 is SASEGT. The CDR3 contains 16 residues. The CDR3 loop reads CASSLGTSLGENILYF. CDR3 in DNA: TGTGCCAGCAGTCTCGGGACGTCCTTAGGGGAAAACATCCTGTATTTC.

This chain connects TRBV6-1 to TRBJ1-1, with 9 bases that match TRBD1. The junction had 7 bases not matched to a gene; V was cut back by 8 bases and J by 0 bases. In germline, CDR1 is MNHNS, CDR2 SASEGT. This CDR3 region has 15 residues. The CDR3 DNA reads as TGTGCCAGCGCCCGGGACAGGGTTTTGAACACTGAAGCTTTCTTT. As protein: CASARDRVLNTEAFF.

The chain uses TRBV10-1 and TRBJ1-5, with 7 bases fitting TRBD1. CDR1 and CDR2 (germline): WNHNN, SYGVQD (reference sequence). Trimming cost V 8 bases and J 4 bases; bases outside gene matches: 20. The CDR3 contains 18 residues. The CDR3 is CASRSRGQQKRKNQPQHF. As DNA, the CDR3 is TGCGCCAGCCGAAGCCGGGGACAGCAAAAAAGAAAAAATCAGCCCCAGCATTTT.

The rearrangement joins TRBV30 to TRBJ2-1, with D perhaps assigned TRBD1 or TRBD2 (7 bases each). The J call could be wrong; TRBJ2-7 is a better fit for the DNA end. Germline-derived CDR1 and CDR2 are GTSNPN and SVGIG (reference sequence). This CDR3 spans 14 amino acids. In DNA form, the CDR3 reads TGTGCCGGAGGGTTCAGGGGGGGGTTAAACGAGCAGTACTTC. The encoded protein is CAGGFRGGLNEQYF.

This clonotype was recorded at least ten times. The chain has TRBV14 and TRBJ2-1; D is ambiguous. Germline assignment: CDR1 SGHDN and CDR2 FVKESK. The CDR3 totals 13 residues. V shed 0 bases and J shed 7 bases, with 7 bases lying between them. The DNA for the CDR3 is TGTGCCAGCAGCCAAGATCTCAATAATGAGCAGTTCTTC. Translation: CASSQDLNNEQFF.